The 20 T cell receptor beta chains below all came from one sample that was sequenced in a study of cytomegalovirus exposure and HLA in healthy donors. Use of 60 Vbeta and 13 Jbeta primers characterized the PCR. TCRdb's copy holds only in-frame clones and misses some; the assay was immunoSEQ multiplex PCR. The sample carries 100,000 to 130,000 clones, approximately 76% recorded once. Sequencing used PBMCs. These receptors originate from a man in his late teens or twenties in good health and CMV-seronegative.

The rearrangement links TRBV18 to TRBJ2-7, with 8 positions matching TRBD1. The CDR3 length is 15 residues. Germline CDR1 KGHSH, CDR2 LQKENI. V trimming: 3 bases; J trimming: 1 base; junction bases outside the gene matches: 5. CDR3 amino acids: CASSPTGGQSYEQYF. The CDR3 DNA follows: TGTGCCAGCTCACCCACAGGGGGGCAATCCTACGAGCAGTACTTC.

The J gene is TRBJ2-2, the V gene TRBV5-4, with 13 bases matching TRBD2. This CDR3 has 17 amino acids. Trimming at V came to 3 bases and at J to 3 bases, leaving 5 bases not matched to a gene. Germline V gives CDR1 SGHNT, CDR2 YYREEE (reference sequence). CDR3 sequence reads: CASSSGTSGADTGELFF. In DNA, the CDR3 is TGTGCCAGCAGCTCCGGGACTAGCGGGGCAGACACCGGGGAGCTGTTTTTT. Complete variable domain (other parts from reference TRBV5-4 and TRBJ2-2): ETGVTQSPTHLIKTRGQQVTLRCSSQSGHNTVSWYQQALGQGPQFIFQYYREEENGRGNFPPRFSGLQFPNYSSELNVNALELDDSALYLCASSSGTSGADTGELFFGEGSRLTVL.

As for this clone: Germline is not matched at one junction end, which may reflect a read error. The chain joins TRBV7-9 to TRBJ2-7; D could derive from TRBD1 or TRBD2 (5 bases each). Looked up from germline, CDR1 is SEHNR and CDR2 is FQNEAQ (reference sequence). This CDR3 spans 15 amino acids. CDR3 in amino acids: CSSSLALRWGGEQYF. CDR3 sequence (DNA): TGTTCCAGCAGCTTAGCGCTAAGATGGGGCGGCGAGCAGTACTTC.

A few counts support this clone. J is TRBJ1-1 and V is TRBV4-3; perhaps TRBD1 as D (6 bases). V lost 4 bases to trimming and J lost 2 bases, with 11 bases between them. This CDR3 spans 14 amino acids. The germline gives CDR1 LGHNA, CDR2 YSLEER. CDR3 bases: TGCGCCAGCAGCCTCGGGACACCTAACACTGAAGCTTTCTTT. Translation: CASSLGTPNTEAFF.

V is TRBV11-1 and J is TRBJ2-1; D unclear. Germline V gives CDR1 SGHAT, CDR2 FQDESV (reference sequence). The CDR3 extends over 13 amino acids. V lost 2 bases and J lost 10, with 12 bases in between. CDR3 coding DNA: TGTGCCAGCAGCTTAAGACCCATCAGGGAGCAGTTCTTC. Its translation: CASSLRPIREQFF.

In its sample, this clone was seen a few times. This rearrangement joins TRBV6-5 to TRBJ1-1; D unresolved. CDR1 is MNHEY, CDR2 SVGAGI, per germline. V was shortened by 6 bases and J by 9 bases, with 11 bases between the two germline ends. The length of the CDR3 is 11 residues. CDR3 in DNA: TGTGCCAGCAGACTCCTATCGCAAGCTTTCTTT. It encodes CASRLLSQAFF.

The chain is built from TRBV28 and TRBJ1-4, with 7 positions matching TRBD1. The CDR3 spans 16 residues. The junction had 7 bases not matched to a gene; V was cut back by 6 bases and J by 0 bases. Germline V gives CDR1 MDHEN, CDR2 SYDVKM. CDR3: CASRFPQGATNEKLFF. CDR3 nucleotides: TGTGCCAGCAGATTTCCCCAGGGGGCAACTAATGAAAAACTGTTTTTT. Using reference TRBV28 and TRBJ1-4 for the parts outside the CDR3, the full variable domain is DVKVTQSSRYLVKRTGEKVFLECVQDMDHENMFWYRQDPGLGLRLIYFSYDVKMKEKGDIPEGYSVSREKKERFSLILESASTNQTSMYLCASRFPQGATNEKLFFGSGTQLSVL.

The chain combines TRBV19 with TRBJ2-7; TRBD2 matches at 8 bases. This CDR3 is 13 amino acids long. V dropped 5 bases and J dropped 7; count of bases not matched to a gene: 7. In germline, CDR1 is LNHDA, CDR2 SQIVND (reference sequence). The CDR3 loop reads CASSPGGAREQYF. The CDR3, as DNA: TGTGCCAGTAGTCCCGGGGGGGCGCGGGAGCAGTACTTC.

V is TRBV6-5 and J is TRBJ1-6, with TRBD1 identical over 10 bases. The germline gives CDR1 MNHEY, CDR2 SVGAGI. V was pared by 0 bases and J by 7 bases, with 3 bases of the junction left unmatched. This CDR3 has 16 amino acids. The CDR3 DNA follows: TGTGCCAGCAGTTACTCGATGGGACAGGGGAATTCACCCCTCCACTTT. Its protein is CASSYSMGQGNSPLHF.

V usage is TRBV25-1 and J usage is TRBJ2-2; 11 bases fit TRBD2. The CDR3 spans 14 residues. Germline values: CDR1 MGHDK, CDR2 SYGVNS. The ends lost 4 bases at V and 5 bases at J; junction bases unmatched: 0. CDR3 sequence (DNA): TGTGCCAGCAGTGTAGCGGGGGGGACCGGGGAGCTGTTTTTT. Residues: CASSVAGGTGELFF.

The CDR3 DNA sequence: TGTGCCAGCAGCCCAGGGGCGGACGACTATGGCTACACCTTC. Translated, it gives CASSPGADDYGYTF. The chain combines TRBV7-2 with TRBJ1-2; TRBD1 might be the D (6 bases). Trimming shortened V by 5 bases and J by 3 bases, and 13 bases separated the two germline ends. CDR3 length: 14 residues. Germline CDR1 SGHTA, CDR2 FQGNSA.

This clone showed up just once. This rearrangement joins TRBV4-3 to TRBJ2-3; the match to TRBD2 covers 7 bases. V shed 1 base, J shed 5 bases, and the junction held 15 bases outside the gene matches. This CDR3 has 18 residues. From germline, CDR1 is LGHNA and CDR2 YSLEER. The DNA for the CDR3 is TGCGCCAGCAGCCAAGGATTGGACCCAGGGAGGGGAGGAGATACGCAGTATTTT. The encoded protein is CASSQGLDPGRGGDTQYF.

The V and J genes are TRBV6-5 and TRBJ2-4; the match to TRBD2 covers 10 bases. Germline trimming cut 7 bases from V and 5 bases from J; bases unmatched to any gene: 8. CDR1 and CDR2 from the germline V gene are MNHEY and SVGAGI. The CDR3 is 15 residues long. The DNA for the CDR3 is TGTGCCAGCACTAGCGGGGGACGCCACCAAAACATTCAGTACTTC. Protein sequence: CASTSGGRHQNIQYF.

V is TRBV19 and J is TRBJ1-1, with D possibly TRBD1 on 6 matching bases. The CDR3 has 20 residues. The germline V gene has CDR1 LNHDA and CDR2 SQIVND (reference sequence). Trimming removed 0 bases at V and 0 bases at J, with 23 bases between. The CDR3 DNA follows: TGTGCCAGTAGTATAGATCTATGGGCCCGACAAGGGGGGGTGAACACTGAAGCTTTCTTT. This gives the protein CASSIDLWARQGGVNTEAFF.

The J gene is TRBJ2-5, the V gene TRBV5-5, with 8 nucleotides matching TRBD2. The trim removed 4 bases at V and 5 bases at J, leaving 16 bases unmatched. This CDR3 contains 17 residues. Germline assignment: CDR1 SGHKS and CDR2 YYEKEE (reference sequence). The CDR3 nucleotides read TGTGCCAGCAGCGGGGGGGTAGCGGGGTTCCCCCGGGAGACCCAGTACTTC. Protein sequence: CASSGGVAGFPRETQYF.

The CDR3 sequence is CASSPDRTSRNEQFF. The CDR3 DNA reads TGTGCCAGCAGCCCCGACAGGACGAGCCGGAATGAGCAGTTCTTC. The chain has TRBV7-6 and TRBJ2-1; possibly TRBD1 for D (6 bases). There are 15 residues in the CDR3. Germline values: CDR1 SGHVS, CDR2 FNYEAQ. Trimming removed 5 bases at V and 7 bases at J, with 18 bases between.

V and J are TRBV7-3 and TRBJ1-2; D is uncertain. The CDR3 is 13 residues long. The V gene lost 5 bases and the J gene lost 6 bases, with 13 bases spanning the gap. Germline-derived CDR1 and CDR2 are SGHTA and FQGTGA. Here the CDR3 reads CASSARPTDGYTF. CDR3 sequence (DNA): TGTGCCAGCAGCGCTAGGCCGACGGATGGCTACACCTTC.

The V call is TRBV14, the J call TRBJ1-5, with 8 positions matching TRBD1. J gave up 1 base and V 6 bases, and 5 bases lay outside the gene matches. Per germline, CDR1 SGHDN and CDR2 FVKESK. The CDR3 is made up of 15 amino acids. The CDR3 DNA reads as TGTGCCAGCAGTATAGGGACAGGAAGCAATCAGCCCCAGCATTTT. Its protein product is CASSIGTGSNQPQHF.

This clone came up a few times. The chain combines TRBV4-3 with TRBJ1-5; D gene ambiguous. Germline loops: CDR1 LGHNA, CDR2 YSLEER. CDR3 length: 16 amino acids. V lost 1 base to trimming and J lost 2 bases, with 12 bases between them. CDR3: CASSQAFGMGNQPQHF. The CDR3 nucleotides are TGCGCCAGCAGCCAAGCTTTTGGCATGGGCAATCAGCCCCAGCATTTT.

CDR3 loop: CASSTRARLDEQFF. The CDR3 nucleotides are TGTGCCAGCAGCACGAGGGCCCGGCTGGATGAGCAGTTCTTC. The rearrangement links TRBV7-8 to TRBJ2-1, with D tentatively TRBD2 (5 bases). This CDR3 has 14 residues. Germline V gene lookup returns CDR1 SGHVS and CDR2 FQNEAQ. V was shortened by 5 bases and J by 8 bases, with 16 bases between the two germline ends.